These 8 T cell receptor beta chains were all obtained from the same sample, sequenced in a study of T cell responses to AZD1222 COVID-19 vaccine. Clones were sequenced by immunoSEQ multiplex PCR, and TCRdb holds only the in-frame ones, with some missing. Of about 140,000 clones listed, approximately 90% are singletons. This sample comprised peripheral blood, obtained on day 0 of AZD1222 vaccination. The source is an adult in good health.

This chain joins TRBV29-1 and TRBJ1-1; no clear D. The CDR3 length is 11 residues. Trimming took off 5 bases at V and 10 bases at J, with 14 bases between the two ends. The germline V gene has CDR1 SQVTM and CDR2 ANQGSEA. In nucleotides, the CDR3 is TGCAGCGTTAGGGAGGGAGGGCGAGCTTTCTTT. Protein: CSVREGGRAFF.

CDR3 DNA: TGCGCCAGCAGCTTATCTGCAGGGTCCATTGGGACTGAAGCTTTCTTT. Protein: CASSLSAGSIGTEAFF. V and J are TRBV5-1 and TRBJ1-1; D may be TRBD1 (5 bases). V lost 2 bases to trimming and J lost 5 bases, with 19 bases between them. This CDR3 is built from 16 residues. Germline V gene data show CDR1 as SGHRS and CDR2 as YFSETQ.

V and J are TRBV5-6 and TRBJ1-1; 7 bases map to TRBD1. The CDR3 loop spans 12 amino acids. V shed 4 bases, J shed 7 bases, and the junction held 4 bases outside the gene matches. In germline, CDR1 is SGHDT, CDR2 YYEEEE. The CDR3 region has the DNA TGTGCCAGCAGCCCGGGACAGTTTGAAGCTTTCTTT. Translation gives CASSPGQFEAFF.

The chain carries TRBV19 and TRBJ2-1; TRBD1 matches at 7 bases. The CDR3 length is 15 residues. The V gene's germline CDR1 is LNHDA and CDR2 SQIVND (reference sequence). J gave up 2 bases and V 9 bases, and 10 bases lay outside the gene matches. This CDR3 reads CASRTRQGPYNEQFF. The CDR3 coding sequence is TGTGCCAGCCGAACCCGACAGGGACCCTACAATGAGCAGTTCTTC.

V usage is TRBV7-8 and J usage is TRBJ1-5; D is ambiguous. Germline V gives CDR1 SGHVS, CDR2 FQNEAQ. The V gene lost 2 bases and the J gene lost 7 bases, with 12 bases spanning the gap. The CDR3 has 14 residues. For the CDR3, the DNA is TGTGCCAGCAGCTTACGGGAAACGAGCCAGCCCCAGCATTTT. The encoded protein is CASSLRETSQPQHF.

The CDR3 DNA reads as TGCGCCAGCAGCTTGGAAGGGGTTGATAGCAATCAGCCCCAGCATTTT. The encoded protein is CASSLEGVDSNQPQHF. The V gene is TRBV5-1, the J gene TRBJ1-5, with a possible D match to TRBD1 (5 bases). This CDR3 is 16 amino acids long. The germline gives CDR1 SGHRS, CDR2 YFSETQ. The V end was cut by 0 bases, the J end by 0 bases, with 10 bases between.

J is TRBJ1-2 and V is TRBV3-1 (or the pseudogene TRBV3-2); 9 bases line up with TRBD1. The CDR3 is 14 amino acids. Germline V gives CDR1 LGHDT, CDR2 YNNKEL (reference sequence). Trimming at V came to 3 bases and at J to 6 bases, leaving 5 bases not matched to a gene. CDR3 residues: CASSQGQGVDGYTF. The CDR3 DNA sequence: TGTGCCAGCAGCCAGGGACAGGGAGTTGATGGCTACACCTTC.

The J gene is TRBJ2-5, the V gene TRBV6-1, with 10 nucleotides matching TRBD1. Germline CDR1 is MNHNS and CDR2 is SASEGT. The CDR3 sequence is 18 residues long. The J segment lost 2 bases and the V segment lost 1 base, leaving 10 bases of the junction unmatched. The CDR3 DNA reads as TGTGCCAGCAGTGAAGACAGAGGGACAGGGGTACCGCAAGAGACCCAGTACTTC. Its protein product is CASSEDRGTGVPQETQYF.